This is a list of T cell receptor beta chains from one sample in a study of blood T cells in healthy people across ages. TCRdb re-called the 5' RACE reads through MiXCR, storing one row per CDR3 protein. The sample lists about 1,500,000 distinct CDR3 sequences, approximately 30% occurring once. Sequences were obtained from blood. The receptors shown here come from a woman aged 25 to 45 in good health. The CDR3 runs from the conserved cysteine through the conserved F or W. A D gene is named only where the DNA matches it firmly. Size is omitted from some rows. Given values are once, few, many or a class for expanded clones.

TRBV4-3	NA	NA	TRBJ1-6	CASSQVWGWPLHF	TGCGCCAGCAGCCAAGTCTGGGGTTGGCCCCTCCACTTT
TRBV14	NA	NA	TRBJ2-4	CASSMGPVLAKNIQYF	TGTGCCAGCAGCATGGGACCGGTATTAGCCAAAAACATTCAGTACTTC
TRBV12-3/TRBV12-4	TRBD1	NA	TRBJ2-7	CASSFRWGQGADYEQYF	TGTGCCAGCAGTTTTAGGTGGGGACAGGGGGCGGACTACGAGCAGTACTTC
TRBV2	TRBD2	NA	TRBJ2-1	CASSDGSGGADEQFF	TGTGCCAGCAGTGACGGTAGCGGGGGGGCAGATGAGCAGTTCTTC
TRBV18	TRBD1	few	TRBJ2-3	CASSPRTGPPNTQYF	TGTGCCAGCTCACCGCGGACAGGACCTCCGAATACGCAGTATTTT
TRBV7-3	NA	NA	TRBJ2-2	CASTLAPEGGSGELFF	TGTGCCAGCACCCTTGCGCCCGAGGGGGGGTCCGGGGAGCTGTTTTTT
TRBV5-1	TRBD1	few	TRBJ2-1	CASSLAGGQGDNEQFF	TGCGCCAGCAGCTTGGCCGGCGGACAGGGGGATAATGAGCAGTTCTTC
TRBV2	NA	few	TRBJ1-4	CASIGDHLSEKLFF	TGTGCCAGCATAGGTGATCACCTGAGTGAAAAACTGTTTTTT
TRBV5-1	TRBD2	few	TRBJ2-6	CASSPGGGAGANVLTF	TGCGCCAGCAGCCCTGGGGGAGGGGCTGGGGCCAACGTCCTGACTTTC
TRBV11-2	TRBD1	few	TRBJ2-5	CASSPRLGALPGQGPRETQYF	TGTGCCAGCAGCCCTCGATTAGGAGCCCTACCGGGACAGGGGCCGCGGGAGACCCAGTACTTC
TRBV6-2/TRBV6-3	NA	NA	TRBJ1-1	CASSPHRTENTEAFF	TGTGCCAGCAGTCCACACCGGACGGAGAACACTGAAGCTTTCTTT
TRBV3-1	NA	NA	TRBJ2-7	CASSPRGLHYEQYF	TGTGCCAGCAGCCCAAGGGGACTCCACTACGAGCAGTACTTC
TRBV28	TRBD1	NA	TRBJ2-1	CASSFPGQATYNEQFF	TGTGCCAGCAGTTTCCCGGGACAGGCTACCTACAATGAGCAGTTCTTC
TRBV11-2	TRBD2	NA	TRBJ2-7	CASSLDGGVGYEQYF	TGTGCCAGCAGCTTAGACGGGGGGGTTGGCTACGAGCAGTACTTC
TRBV20-1	NA	few	TRBJ2-7	CSARPQGIPYEQYF	TGCAGTGCTAGACCGCAGGGGATCCCCTACGAGCAGTACTTC
TRBV6-5	NA	few	TRBJ2-7	CASRPGQFAEQYF	TGTGCCAGCAGACCTGGGCAATTTGCCGAGCAGTACTTC
TRBV6-6	NA	NA	TRBJ1-5	CASSTTGGRLQPQHF	TGTGCCAGCAGCACCACTGGGGGAAGGCTTCAGCCCCAGCATTTT
TRBV7-2	NA	NA	TRBJ1-1	CASRPDGYTEAFF	TGTGCCAGCAGACCGGACGGATACACTGAAGCTTTCTTT
TRBV20-1	NA	NA	TRBJ1-4	CSASETGTTNEKLFF	TGCAGCGCTAGTGAAACAGGGACGACTAATGAAAAACTGTTTTTT
TRBV15	TRBD2	many	TRBJ2-7	CATIRVQRGRNEQYF	TGTGCCACCATCAGAGTGCAGCGGGGGAGGAACGAGCAGTACTTC
TRBV20-1	NA	many	TRBJ1-2	CSARERGVDYGYTF	TGCAGTGCTAGGGAGCGGGGGGTGGACTATGGCTACACCTTC
TRBV3-1	TRBD2	few	TRBJ2-5	CASSLVRGGGERTQYF	TGTGCCAGCAGCCTAGTTCGGGGGGGCGGTGAGAGGACCCAGTACTTC
TRBV7-3	NA	few	TRBJ2-3	CASSSLGTDTQYF	TGTGCCAGCAGCTCTCTAGGGACAGATACGCAGTATTTT
TRBV20-1	NA	NA	TRBJ1-4	CSAPGPANEKRFF	TGCAGTGCCCCGGGGCCGGCCAATGAAAAACGGTTTTTT
TRBV9	NA	NA	TRBJ2-3	CASSVMVGQGTQYF	TGTGCCAGCAGCGTTATGGTGGGTCAAGGTACGCAGTATTTT
TRBV6-6	NA	NA	TRBJ1-1	CASLSRNTEAFF	TGTGCCAGCCTTAGTAGGAACACTGAAGCTTTCTTT
TRBV12-5	NA	NA	TRBJ2-1	CASGPQTSYNEQFF	TGTGCTAGTGGTCCTCAAACCTCCTACAATGAGCAGTTCTTC
TRBV10-2	NA	many	TRBJ2-7	CASRSGEGNSYEQYF	TGCGCCAGCAGGAGTGGTGAGGGGAACTCCTACGAGCAGTACTTC
TRBV5-5	NA	few	TRBJ2-1	CASSLPPGNNEQFF	TGTGCCAGCAGCTTACCCCCTGGGAACAATGAGCAGTTCTTC
TRBV28	NA	NA	TRBJ1-1	CASSFPMSELEAFF	TGTGCCAGCAGTTTCCCTATGTCCGAGCTTGAAGCTTTCTTT
TRBV29-1	NA	NA	TRBJ1-3	CSGWFGNTIYF	TGCAGCGGTTGGTTTGGAAACACCATATATTTT
TRBV29-1	NA	few	TRBJ1-1	CSVVRMQGGTEAFF	TGCAGCGTTGTAAGAATGCAGGGAGGCACTGAAGCTTTCTTT
TRBV20-1	TRBD1	NA	TRBJ1-1	CSAIDREVTEAFF	TGCAGTGCTATTGACAGGGAGGTGACTGAAGCTTTCTTT
TRBV3-1	TRBD2	NA	TRBJ2-1	CASSPPGLANEQFF	TGTGCCAGCAGCCCCCCGGGACTAGCCAATGAGCAGTTCTTC